The clone carrying this T cell receptor beta chain appeared once. The CDR3 length is 15 residues. V lost 5 bases and J 11 bases, leaving 24 bases between the germline ends. The germline V gene has CDR1 PRHDT and CDR2 FYEKMQ (reference sequence). The protocol was immunoSEQ multiplex PCR, while the TCRdb copy is restricted to in-frame clones and leaves out a portion. Found here are roughly 250,000 clones, approximately 87% of them singletons; the top ten hold approximately 12%. Seattle's enrolled individuals joined amid active infection and were then monitored longitudinally. This entry comes from a study of blood T cell repertoires in COVID-19.

The TCR was taken from a woman younger than 45 with COVID-19, enrolled during active disease. The specimen was peripheral blood. The rearrangement links TRBV13 to TRBJ1-1; a possible D gene is TRBD1 (6 bases). CDR3 region: CASSRSLSRGGIAFF. The CDR3 DNA reads TGTGCCAGCAGCCGCTCGCTTTCCAGAGGGGGTATTGCTTTCTTT.